These 8 T cell receptor beta chains were all obtained from the same sample, sequenced in a study of T cells in tumors and immune-related adverse events. Here immunoSEQ multiplex PCR was the method, and the copy in TCRdb shows in-frame clones only, minus some. Of roughly 4,000 clones listed, roughly four fifths were seen once; the top ten hold about 21%. Material: skin tissue, obtained from a patient treated with anti-PD-1 therapy. The receptors were gathered from a female donor with metastatic renal cell carcinoma.

The genes are TRBV4-2 and TRBJ1-4; D unresolved. The ends were cut back, 1 base at V and 13 bases at J, with 13 bases in the middle. The CDR3 contains 13 residues. The germline CDR1 and CDR2 sequences are LGHNA and YNFKEQ. CDR3 loop: CASSQAHLSILFF. CDR3 nucleotides: TGTGCCAGCAGCCAAGCCCATTTGTCCATACTGTTTTTT.

The rearrangement links TRBV2 to TRBJ1-1; 7 bases are shared with TRBD1. The CDR3 has 12 residues. Germline V gene data show CDR1 as SNHLY and CDR2 as FYNNEI. V dropped 6 bases and J dropped 8; count of bases not matched to a gene: 6. The CDR3 here is CASRNPDREAFF. DNA of the CDR3: TGTGCCAGCAGGAACCCGGACAGGGAAGCTTTCTTT.

The J gene is TRBJ2-7, the V gene TRBV10-3; possible D gene TRBD1, 6 bases. The CDR3 contains 13 residues. Trimming shortened V by 6 bases and J by 2 bases, and 11 bases separated the two germline ends. Germline V gives CDR1 ENHRY, CDR2 SYGVKD. CDR3 bases: TGTGCCATCAGCGGGGACACCACCTACGAGCAGTACTTC. Amino acids: CAISGDTTYEQYF.

This clone was detected only once. This chain joins TRBV6-4 and TRBJ1-2; tentative D call: TRBD1 (6 bases). Germline V CDR1 and CDR2: MRHNA, SNTAGT. The V and J ends lost 2 bases and 6 bases respectively, with 16 bases between them. The CDR3 extends over 15 amino acids. This chain's CDR3 is CASSDTPQGLDGYTF. The CDR3, as DNA: TGTGCCAGCAGTGACACCCCACAGGGCTTGGATGGCTACACCTTC.

Only a few counts were recorded for this clone. The V call is TRBV6-5, the J call TRBJ1-4; D is unresolved. V shed 2 bases and J shed 5 bases, with 9 bases lying between them. There are 14 residues in the CDR3. Germline V gene data show CDR1 as MNHEY and CDR2 as SVGAGI. CDR3 loop: CASSYNAQNEKLFF. Written as DNA, the CDR3 is TGTGCCAGCAGTTACAACGCTCAGAATGAAAAACTGTTTTTT.

In this sample, this clone turned up a few times. V and J are TRBV10-3 and TRBJ1-2; maybe TRBD1 (6 bases). The CDR3 runs 13 residues. Germline CDR1 and CDR2: ENHRY and SYGVKD. The V gene lost 7 bases and the J gene lost 1 base, with 10 bases spanning the gap. The CDR3 DNA sequence: TGTGCCATCACTTTGGACAGTAACTATGGCTACACCTTC. Amino acids: CAITLDSNYGYTF.

V is TRBV2 and J is TRBJ1-2; 7 bases map to TRBD1. V was pared by 8 bases and J by 8 bases, with 20 bases of the junction left unmatched. The CDR3 totals 16 residues. Germline V gives CDR1 SNHLY, CDR2 FYNNEI. This chain's CDR3 is CASEAPRVGGRGGYTF. The CDR3 coding sequence is TGTGCCAGCGAGGCTCCAAGGGTAGGGGGCCGGGGAGGCTACACCTTC.

The rearrangement links TRBV5-5 to TRBJ2-2; D perhaps matches TRBD1 (6 bases). The germline CDR1 and CDR2 sequences are SGHKS and YYEKEE (reference sequence). This CDR3 is 18 amino acids long. Trimming left V 4 bases short and J 4 bases short, with 23 bases between. For the CDR3, the DNA is TGTGCCAGCAGCACCTCCGGGACAACCTATAACCCCACCGGGGAGCTGTTTTTT. Translating it yields CASSTSGTTYNPTGELFF.